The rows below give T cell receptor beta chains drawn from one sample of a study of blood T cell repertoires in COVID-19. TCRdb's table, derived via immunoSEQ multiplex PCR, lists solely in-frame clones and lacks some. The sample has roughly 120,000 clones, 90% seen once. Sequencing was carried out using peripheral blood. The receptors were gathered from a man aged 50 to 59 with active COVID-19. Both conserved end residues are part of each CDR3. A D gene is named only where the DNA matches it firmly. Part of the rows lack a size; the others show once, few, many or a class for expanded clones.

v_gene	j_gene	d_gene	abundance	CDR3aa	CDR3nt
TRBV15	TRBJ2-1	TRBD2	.	CATSGTSDNEQFF	TGTGCCACCAGCGGAACTAGCGACAATGAGCAGTTCTTC
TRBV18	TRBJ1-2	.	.	CASSPALNGYTF	TGTGCCAGCTCACCGGCCCTGAATGGCTACACCTTC
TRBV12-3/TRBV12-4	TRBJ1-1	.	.	CASRAGANTEAFF	TGTGCCAGCAGGGCGGGAGCGAACACTGAAGCTTTCTTT
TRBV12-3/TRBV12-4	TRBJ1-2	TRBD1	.	CASSYRGGYTF	TGTGCCAGCAGTTACAGGGGCGGCTACACCTTC
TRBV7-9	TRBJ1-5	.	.	CASSLDTGPQHF	TGTGCCAGCAGCTTGGATACGGGGCCCCAGCATTTT
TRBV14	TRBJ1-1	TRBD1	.	CASSLSQHQGVHTEAFF	TGTGCCAGCAGCCTAAGTCAACATCAGGGGGTGCACACTGAAGCTTTCTTT
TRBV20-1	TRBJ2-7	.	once	CSASKAADRIDSYEQYF	TGCAGTGCTAGTAAGGCGGCAGACCGGATCGACTCCTACGAGCAGTACTTC
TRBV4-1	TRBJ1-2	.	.	CASSQEASDYGYTF	TGCGCCAGCAGCCAAGAAGCATCCGACTATGGCTACACCTTC
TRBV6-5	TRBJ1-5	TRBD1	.	CASRPGQGSNQPQHF	TGTGCCAGCAGACCCGGACAGGGGAGCAATCAGCCCCAGCATTTT
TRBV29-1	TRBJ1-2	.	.	CSASSGANYGYTF	TGCAGCGCCTCGTCCGGAGCTAACTATGGCTACACCTTC
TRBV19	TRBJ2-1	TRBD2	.	CASSFPGGSYNEQFF	TGTGCCAGTAGCTTCCCGGGGGGCTCCTACAATGAGCAGTTCTTC
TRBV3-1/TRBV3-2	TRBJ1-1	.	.	CASSPPGGTGDTEAFF	TGTGCCAGCAGTCCTCCGGGGGGGACGGGAGACACTGAAGCTTTCTTT
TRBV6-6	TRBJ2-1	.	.	CASNFLGGTNNEQFF	TGTGCCAGCAACTTCCTCGGGGGAACGAACAATGAGCAGTTCTTC
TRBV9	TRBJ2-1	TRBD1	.	CASSVAISGGYEQFF	TGTGCCAGCAGCGTAGCCATCTCAGGGGGCTATGAGCAGTTCTTC
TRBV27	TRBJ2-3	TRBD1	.	CASSPQDRGLMVGTDTQYF	TGTGCCAGCAGTCCGCAGGACAGGGGGCTTATGGTGGGAACAGATACGCAGTATTTT
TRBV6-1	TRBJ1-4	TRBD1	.	CASSEPGQGATNEKLFF	TGTGCCAGCAGTGAACCCGGACAGGGAGCAACTAATGAAAAACTGTTTTTT
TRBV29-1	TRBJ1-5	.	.	CSVVSGNQPQHF	TGCAGCGTTGTGTCCGGGAACCAGCCCCAGCATTTT
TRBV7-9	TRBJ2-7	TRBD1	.	CASSRPRDRGPREQYF	TGTGCCAGCAGCCGACCCCGGGACAGGGGCCCCCGAGAGCAGTACTTC
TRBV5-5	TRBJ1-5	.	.	CASSLNQPQHF	TGTGCCAGCAGCCTGAATCAGCCCCAGCATTTT
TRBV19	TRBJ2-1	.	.	CASRTTRNNEQFF	TGTGCCAGTAGAACGACAAGGAACAATGAGCAGTTCTTC
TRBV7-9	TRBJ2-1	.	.	CASSLEWGAGRFNEQFF	TGTGCCAGCAGCTTAGAGTGGGGAGCAGGAAGATTCAATGAGCAGTTCTTC
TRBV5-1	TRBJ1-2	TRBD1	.	CASSSGQGNGYTF	TGCGCCAGCAGCTCCGGACAGGGGAACGGCTACACCTTC
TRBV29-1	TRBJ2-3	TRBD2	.	CSVDRRTSGGAEYF	TGCAGCGTTGACCGTCGGACTAGCGGGGGGGCCGAGTATTTT
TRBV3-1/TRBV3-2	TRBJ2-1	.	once	CASSLQGGGEQFF	TGTGCCAGCAGCCTACAGGGGGGGGGTGAGCAGTTCTTC
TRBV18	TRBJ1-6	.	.	CASSPPRNSPLHF	TGTGCCAGCTCGCCCCCGCGCAATTCACCCCTCCACTTT
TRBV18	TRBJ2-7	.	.	CASSPREAVSYEQYF	TGTGCCAGCTCACCACGGGAGGCGGTGTCCTACGAGCAGTACTTC
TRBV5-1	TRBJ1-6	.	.	CASSLGATYNSPLHF	TGCGCCAGCAGCTTGGGGGCCACCTATAATTCACCCCTCCACTTT
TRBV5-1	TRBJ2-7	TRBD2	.	CASSLPQPGLAAGSSYEQYF	TGCGCCAGTAGCTTGCCTCAACCGGGACTAGCGGCAGGCAGCTCCTACGAGCAGTACTTC
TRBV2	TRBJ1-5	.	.	CASREGGVGNQPQHF	TGTGCCAGCAGGGAGGGGGGGGTTGGCAATCAGCCCCAGCATTTT
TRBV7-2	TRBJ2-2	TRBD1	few	CASSIDRGVTGELFF	TGTGCCAGCAGCATAGACAGGGGGGTCACCGGGGAGCTGTTTTTT
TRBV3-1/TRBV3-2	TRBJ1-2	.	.	CASSQDLGRERGYTF	TGTGCCAGCAGCCAAGATCTTGGGAGGGAACGGGGCTACACCTTC
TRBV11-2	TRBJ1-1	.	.	CASSVTFGGKYTEAFF	TGTGCCAGCAGCGTTACCTTCGGGGGAAAGTACACTGAAGCTTTCTTT
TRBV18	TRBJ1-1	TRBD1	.	CASSRGTGRLQNTEAFF	TGTGCCAGCTCACGGGGGACAGGGAGACTCCAGAACACTGAAGCTTTCTTT
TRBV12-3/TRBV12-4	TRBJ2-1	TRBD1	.	CASREQGREQFF	TGTGCCAGCAGAGAACAGGGGAGAGAGCAGTTCTTC
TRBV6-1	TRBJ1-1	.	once	CASSDPGAYTEAFF	TGTGCCAGCAGTGACCCAGGGGCATACACTGAAGCTTTCTTT
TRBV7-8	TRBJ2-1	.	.	CASSLGGALNEQFF	TGTGCCAGCAGCCTCGGGGGTGCCCTCAATGAGCAGTTCTTC
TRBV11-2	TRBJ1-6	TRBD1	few	CASSLDRGQVTHF	TGTGCCAGCAGCTTAGATCGGGGACAGGTCACCCACTTT
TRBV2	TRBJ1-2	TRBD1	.	CASSAVQGTGYGYTF	TGTGCCAGCAGTGCGGTACAGGGGACGGGCTATGGCTACACCTTC
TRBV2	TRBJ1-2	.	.	CASSVQVVSYGYTF	TGTGCCAGCAGTGTTCAGGTTGTATCCTATGGCTACACCTTC
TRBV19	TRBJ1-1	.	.	CASSIMGGDTEAFF	TGTGCCAGTAGTATTATGGGGGGGGACACTGAAGCTTTCTTT